Listed below are T cell receptor beta chains from one sample, sequenced in a study of blood T cells in healthy people across ages. TCRdb re-called the 5' RACE reads through MiXCR, storing one row per CDR3 protein. The repertoire consists of 650,000 to 700,000 distinct CDR3 sequences, with 32% occurring once and the leading ten covering roughly 15%. Sequenced input: blood. The receptors shown here come from a woman of 80 years or more in good health. The CDR3 runs from the conserved cysteine through the conserved F or W. The D gene is left open where the match is weak. Clone size is shown for a subset of rows, as once, few, many or a class of expanded clone.

J: TRBJ1-2
V: TRBV6-2/TRBV6-3
size: many
D: NA
DNA: TGTGCCAGCAGTTACTCTAGTGGCGACAGACCCCCCTATGGCTACACCTTC
CDR3: CASSYSSGDRPPYGYTF

J: TRBJ2-1
V: TRBV2
size: many
D: TRBD2
DNA: TGTGCCAGCCAACAGGGACATCCGGGACTAGCGGGGGGGAGCTCCTACAATGAGCAGTTCTTC
CDR3: CASQQGHPGLAGGSSYNEQFF

J: TRBJ2-3
V: TRBV20-1
size: few
D: TRBD2
DNA: TGCAGTCGTAGCGGGAGGGCAGCAGATACGCAGTATTTT
CDR3: CSRSGRAADTQYF

J: TRBJ2-1
V: TRBV4-2
size: NA
D: NA
DNA: TGTGCCAGCAGCCCGCTTTGGGGGGCAGGATCTGAGCAGTTCTTC
CDR3: CASSPLWGAGSEQFF

J: TRBJ1-5
V: TRBV12-3/TRBV12-4
size: few
D: TRBD1
DNA: TGTGCCAGCACCTTATTAGGGACAGGGTGGTCAAATCAGCCCCAGCATTTT
CDR3: CASTLLGTGWSNQPQHF

J: TRBJ2-1
V: TRBV27
size: many
D: NA
DNA: TGTGCCAGCAGTTTATTCGGGACGGGGGCCTACAATGAGCAGTTCTTC
CDR3: CASSLFGTGAYNEQFF

J: TRBJ1-6
V: TRBV27
size: many
D: TRBD1
DNA: TGTGCCAGCAGTCGGACAGGGTCGGGCAATTCACCCCTCCACTTT
CDR3: CASSRTGSGNSPLHF

J: TRBJ2-7
V: TRBV20-1
size: once
D: NA
DNA: TGCAGTGCTAGAGACTCTGGTACAGCTCCATCACCCTACGAGCAGTACTTC
CDR3: CSARDSGTAPSPYEQYF

J: TRBJ2-5
V: TRBV5-6
size: many
D: NA
DNA: TGTGCCAGCAGCTCAGTGGGGGCAGGGGAGACCCAGTACTTC
CDR3: CASSSVGAGETQYF

J: TRBJ2-5
V: TRBV6-6
size: few
D: TRBD2
DNA: TGTGCCAGCAGTCTAGGACTAGCGGGGGTCACGGCCCAGTACTTC
CDR3: CASSLGLAGVTAQYF

J: TRBJ1-2
V: TRBV7-2
size: NA
D: TRBD1
DNA: TGTGCCAGCAGCTTAGGGGGACAGGCCCGGCAGGGCTACACCTTC
CDR3: CASSLGGQARQGYTF

J: TRBJ2-2
V: TRBV24-1
size: few
D: NA
DNA: TGTGCCACCAGTGAACATCCCGGGGAAAGGTCATACACCGGGGAGCTGTTTTTT
CDR3: CATSEHPGERSYTGELFF

J: TRBJ1-4
V: TRBV4-1
size: NA
D: NA
DNA: TGCGCCAGCAGCCAAGAGCCGCACGGGGATGAAAAACTGTTTTTT
CDR3: CASSQEPHGDEKLFF

J: TRBJ2-3
V: TRBV4-1
size: many
D: NA
DNA: TGCGCCAGCAGCATTCGGGCGGCAGATACGCAGTATTTT
CDR3: CASSIRAADTQYF

J: TRBJ2-7
V: TRBV30
size: many
D: NA
DNA: TGTGCCTGGAGACGGCAGTCCCAAGCCTACGAGCAGTACTTC
CDR3: CAWRRQSQAYEQYF

J: TRBJ2-4
V: TRBV3-1
size: many
D: TRBD2
DNA: TGTGCCAGCAGCCAAACTAGCGGGGGAGCCAAAAACATTCAGTACTTC
CDR3: CASSQTSGGAKNIQYF

J: TRBJ1-1
V: TRBV18
size: NA
D: NA
DNA: TGTGCCAGCTCACCGGGGCAGATAATTATGAACACTGAAGCTTTCTTT
CDR3: CASSPGQIIMNTEAFF

J: TRBJ2-5
V: TRBV28
size: many
D: TRBD2
DNA: TGTGCCAGCAGTTTATGGACTAGCCGCCAAGAGACCCAGTACTTC
CDR3: CASSLWTSRQETQYF

J: TRBJ2-1
V: TRBV7-2
size: many
D: NA
DNA: TGTGCCAGCAGCTCTACTAGTCCCTATTACAATGAGCAGTTCTTC
CDR3: CASSSTSPYYNEQFF

J: TRBJ2-1
V: TRBV4-3
size: many
D: NA
DNA: TGCGCCAGCAGCCAAGATGGGGGGCAGTCCTACAATGAGCAGTTCTTC
CDR3: CASSQDGGQSYNEQFF

J: TRBJ2-1
V: TRBV4-3
size: many
D: NA
DNA: TGCGCCAGCAGCCAAGGGAGCGGATTCTCCTACAATGAGCAGTTCTTC
CDR3: CASSQGSGFSYNEQFF

J: TRBJ2-3
V: TRBV12-3/TRBV12-4
size: NA
D: NA
DNA: TGTGCCAGCAGTTCCGGGAGACGCCGCACAGATACGCAGTATTTT
CDR3: CASSSGRRRTDTQYF

J: TRBJ2-1
V: TRBV30
size: NA
D: NA
DNA: TGTGCCTGGAGTCCGTCCCTGGGGGAGCAGTTCTTC
CDR3: CAWSPSLGEQFF

J: TRBJ2-7
V: TRBV5-5
size: NA
D: TRBD2
DNA: TGTGCCAGCGACGAGCGAGCGGGAGATGCCTACGAGCAGTACTTC
CDR3: CASDERAGDAYEQYF

J: TRBJ2-7
V: TRBV20-1
size: NA
D: TRBD1
DNA: TGCAGTGCTATCCAACCGGGACAGGACTACGAGCAGTACTTC
CDR3: CSAIQPGQDYEQYF

J: TRBJ2-1
V: TRBV6-6
size: NA
D: NA
DNA: TGTGCCAGCAGGTCAGGGAGCTCCTACAATGAGCAGTTCTTC
CDR3: CASRSGSSYNEQFF